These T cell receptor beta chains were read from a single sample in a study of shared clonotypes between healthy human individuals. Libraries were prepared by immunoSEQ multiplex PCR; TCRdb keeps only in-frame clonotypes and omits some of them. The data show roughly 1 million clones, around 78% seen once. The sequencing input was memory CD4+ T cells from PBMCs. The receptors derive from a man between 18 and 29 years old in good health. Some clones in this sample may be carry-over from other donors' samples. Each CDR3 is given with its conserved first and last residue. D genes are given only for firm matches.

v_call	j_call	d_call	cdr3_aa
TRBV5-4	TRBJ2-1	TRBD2	CASSLIAGDEQFF
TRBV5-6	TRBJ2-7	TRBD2	CASSFGAGEKQYF
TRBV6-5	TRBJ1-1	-	CASSYSSRGDTEAFF
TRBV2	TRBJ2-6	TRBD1	CASSPGTGGTGANVLTF
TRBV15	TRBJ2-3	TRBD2	CATMGGLAGADTQYF
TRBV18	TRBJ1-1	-	CASSPAQAQATEAFF
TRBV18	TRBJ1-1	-	CASSPRMEGTNTEAFF
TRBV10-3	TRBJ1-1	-	CAIARSGTYNTEAFF
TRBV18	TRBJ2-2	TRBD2	CASSRTSDTGELFF
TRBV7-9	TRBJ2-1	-	CASSFGTASYNEQFF
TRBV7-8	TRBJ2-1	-	CASSLEIGLVYNEQFF
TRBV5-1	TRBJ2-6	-	CASSVTGPNSGANVLTF
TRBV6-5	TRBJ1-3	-	CASRGQQGSGNTIYF
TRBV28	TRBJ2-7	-	CATSPGARYEQYF
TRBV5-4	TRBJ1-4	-	CASSSGANEKLFF
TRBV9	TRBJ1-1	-	CASSGGTGRTEAFF
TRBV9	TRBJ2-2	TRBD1	CASSVGQGAWTGELFF
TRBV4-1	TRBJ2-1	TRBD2	CASSYGTSGRGLNEQFF
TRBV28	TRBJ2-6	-	CASSLQGGANVLTF
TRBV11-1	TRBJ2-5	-	CASCSRPSDQETQYF
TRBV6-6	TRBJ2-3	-	CASSPRSVITDTQYF
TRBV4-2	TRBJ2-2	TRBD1	CASSPRDRANTGELFF
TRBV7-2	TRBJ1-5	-	CASSPGVDQPQHF
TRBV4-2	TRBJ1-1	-	CASSQLTRGTEAFF
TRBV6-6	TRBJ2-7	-	CASRPLGGKEGEQYF
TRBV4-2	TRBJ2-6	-	CASSQDGGTGANVLTF
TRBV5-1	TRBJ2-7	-	CASSGAGPYEQYF
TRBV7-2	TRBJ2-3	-	CASSLEETDTQYF
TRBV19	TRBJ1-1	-	CASSNDQGQRNTEAFF
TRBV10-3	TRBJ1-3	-	CAGGRGSLSSGNTIYF
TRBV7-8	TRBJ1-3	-	CASRLGGGNTIYF
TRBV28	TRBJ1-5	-	CASSLTDINQPQHF
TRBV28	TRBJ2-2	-	CASSLVGELFF
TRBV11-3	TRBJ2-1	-	CASSLGGAVPTNEQFF
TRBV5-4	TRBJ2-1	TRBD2	CASSRGGASGDNEQFF
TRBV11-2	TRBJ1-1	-	CASIPLGIRGNTEAFF
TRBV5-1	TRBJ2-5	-	CASRAIGTPQETQYF
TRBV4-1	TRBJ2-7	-	CASSQDFEGAGPNYEQYF
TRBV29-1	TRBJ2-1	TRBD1	CSVVRGLDEQFF
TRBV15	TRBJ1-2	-	CATSRDRGRGYGYTF
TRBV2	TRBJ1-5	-	CASNEGNQPQHF
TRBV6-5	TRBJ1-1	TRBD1	CASSHGTENTEAFF
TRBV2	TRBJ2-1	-	CASIREGHNEQFF
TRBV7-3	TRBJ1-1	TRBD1	CASSSTGTGAEAFF
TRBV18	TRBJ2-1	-	CASSPQRLAEQFF
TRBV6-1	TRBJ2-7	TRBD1	CASSWDRTAYEQYF
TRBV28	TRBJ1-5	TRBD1	CASSLRTGQRGQPQHF
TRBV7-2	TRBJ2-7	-	CASSLRGPGTYEQYF
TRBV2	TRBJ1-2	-	CASSGSGGFNYGYTF
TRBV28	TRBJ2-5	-	CASSLLGRGGDQETQYF
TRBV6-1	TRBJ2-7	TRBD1	CASSEFGRTGEDEQYF
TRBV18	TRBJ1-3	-	CASSQGNSGNTIYF
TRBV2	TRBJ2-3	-	CASSEIGFTDTQYF
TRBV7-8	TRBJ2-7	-	CASSLGRTLRSYEQYF
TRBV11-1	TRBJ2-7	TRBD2	CASSWTSGRSEQYF